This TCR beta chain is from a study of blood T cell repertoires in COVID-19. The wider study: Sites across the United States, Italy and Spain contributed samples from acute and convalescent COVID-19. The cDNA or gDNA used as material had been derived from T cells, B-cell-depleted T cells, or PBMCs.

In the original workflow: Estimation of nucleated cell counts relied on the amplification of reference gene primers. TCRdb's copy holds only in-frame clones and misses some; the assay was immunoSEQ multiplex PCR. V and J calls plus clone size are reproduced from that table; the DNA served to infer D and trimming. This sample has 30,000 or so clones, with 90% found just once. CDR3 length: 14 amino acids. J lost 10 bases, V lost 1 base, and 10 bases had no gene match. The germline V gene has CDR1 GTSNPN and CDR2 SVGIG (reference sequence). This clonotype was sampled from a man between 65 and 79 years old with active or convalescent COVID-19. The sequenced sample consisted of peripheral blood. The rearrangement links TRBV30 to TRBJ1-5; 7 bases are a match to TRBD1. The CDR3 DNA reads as TGTGCCTGGAGTGCCGGGACAGCCGACCGACCCCAGCATTTT. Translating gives CAWSAGTADRPQHF.